The present entry profiles one T cell receptor beta chain with its context. TCRdb's table, derived via immunoSEQ multiplex PCR, lists solely in-frame clones and lacks some. The data show around 100,000 clones, approximately 89% seen once. Per germline, CDR1 MGHDK and CDR2 SYGVNS. CDR3 length: 13 residues. Trimming stripped 6 bases from V and 6 bases from J, with 15 bases between. The record originates from a study of T cell responses to AZD1222 COVID-19 vaccine. The chain uses TRBV25-1 and TRBJ2-7; the D is unclear. The sample here was peripheral blood, taken on day 0 of AZD1222 vaccination. The origin of this receptor is an adult in good health. In nucleotides, the CDR3 is TGTGCCAGCAGCAACGGACCGTTTCGCGAGCAGTACTTC. Translating it yields CASSNGPFREQYF.